A selection of T cell receptor beta chains follows, all from one sample in a study of cytomegalovirus exposure and HLA in healthy donors. TCRdb's copy holds only in-frame clones and misses some; the assay was immunoSEQ multiplex PCR. The sample consists of about 170,000 clones, roughly 80% of them appearing once. The source material was PBMCs. These TCRs come from a male donor in good health and CMV-seronegative. Both conserved end residues are part of each CDR3. D genes are given only for firm matches. The size of a clone is reported for some rows only, either as once, few or many, or as a class for expanded clones.

J: TRBJ1-1
D: TRBD1
size: few
V: TRBV5-1
DNA: TGCGCCAGCAGCCCCGACAGGGGGCTTGGTTGGGCTTTCTTT
CDR3: CASSPDRGLGWAFF

J: TRBJ2-5
D: TRBD2
size: NA
V: TRBV5-1
DNA: TGCGCCAGCAGCCTGACTAGCGGGGGGGCCCGGGAGACCCAGTACTTC
CDR3: CASSLTSGGARETQYF

J: TRBJ2-7
D: TRBD1
size: NA
V: TRBV27
DNA: TGTGCCAGCAGCCACATCCGGACAGGGGATTACGAGCAGTACTTC
CDR3: CASSHIRTGDYEQYF

J: TRBJ1-1
D: NA
size: NA
V: TRBV19
DNA: TGTGCCAGTAGTATTGGGGGGGCCTCCAGTCTCGATGAAGCTTTCTTT
CDR3: CASSIGGASSLDEAFF

J: TRBJ2-7
D: TRBD1
size: NA
V: TRBV5-1
DNA: TGCGCCAGCAGCTTGATACAGGGGTCACGGCACGAGCAGTACTTC
CDR3: CASSLIQGSRHEQYF

J: TRBJ2-3
D: NA
size: once
V: TRBV7-9
DNA: TGTGCCAGCAGCCATACAGGGAGCACAGATACGCAGTATTTT
CDR3: CASSHTGSTDTQYF

J: TRBJ1-5
D: TRBD1
size: NA
V: TRBV6-5
DNA: TGTGCCAGCAGCTCGGGACAGACAAATCAGCCCCAGCATTTT
CDR3: CASSSGQTNQPQHF

J: TRBJ1-2
D: NA
size: NA
V: TRBV5-1
DNA: TGCGCCAGCAGCCCGGCAGGGGCAAGGAACTATGGCTACACCTTC
CDR3: CASSPAGARNYGYTF

J: TRBJ2-7
D: NA
size: NA
V: TRBV6-5
DNA: TGTGCCAGCAGTAGAGGGTACGAGCAGTACTTC
CDR3: CASSRGYEQYF

J: TRBJ2-7
D: NA
size: NA
V: TRBV18
DNA: TGTGCCAGCTCACCAGCAGGAGGGCCGGGACAGCCCCCCTACGAGCAGTACTTC
CDR3: CASSPAGGPGQPPYEQYF

J: TRBJ2-1
D: NA
size: NA
V: TRBV5-4
DNA: TGTGCCAGCAGCTTGACCAGCGGATGCAATGAGCAGTTCTTC
CDR3: CASSLTSGCNEQFF

J: TRBJ2-7
D: NA
size: NA
V: TRBV11-2
DNA: TGTGCCAGCAGCTTAGTCGGTCTCGGGGAGAAAGACTGGCCCTACGAGCAGTACTTC
CDR3: CASSLVGLGEKDWPYEQYF

J: TRBJ1-5
D: NA
size: few
V: TRBV30
DNA: TGTGCCTGGAGTCCAGGGGATTATAGCAATCAGCCCCAGCATTTT
CDR3: CAWSPGDYSNQPQHF

J: TRBJ1-2
D: NA
size: NA
V: TRBV15
DNA: TGTGCCACCAGCCCCGACAGGATCTATGGCTACACCTTC
CDR3: CATSPDRIYGYTF

J: TRBJ2-3
D: TRBD2
size: NA
V: TRBV27
DNA: TGTGCCAGCAGTCCACGAGGGACTAACCGAGGCCTGGGTACAGATACGCAGTATTTT
CDR3: CASSPRGTNRGLGTDTQYF

J: TRBJ2-5
D: NA
size: NA
V: TRBV27
DNA: TGTGCCAGCAGTTTTGGGGCCCGGTACCAAGAGACCCAGTACTTC
CDR3: CASSFGARYQETQYF

J: TRBJ2-1
D: TRBD1
size: NA
V: TRBV6-4
DNA: TGTGCCAGCATTAGGACAGGGAGCAATGAGCAGTTCTTC
CDR3: CASIRTGSNEQFF

J: TRBJ1-4
D: NA
size: NA
V: TRBV28
DNA: TGTGCCAGCAGTGGGGGGGCAACTAATGAAAAACTGTTTTTT
CDR3: CASSGGATNEKLFF

J: TRBJ2-1
D: NA
size: NA
V: TRBV7-9
DNA: TGTGCCAGCAGCTTAGGTCGGCCTGCGGATGAGCAGTTCTTC
CDR3: CASSLGRPADEQFF

J: TRBJ2-3
D: NA
size: once
V: TRBV7-9
DNA: TGTGCCAGCAGCCCTCCCGGTATCGAGCAGTATTTT
CDR3: CASSPPGIEQYF

J: TRBJ2-7
D: TRBD2
size: NA
V: TRBV15
DNA: TGTGCCACCAGCGGGGGGTACCCTAGCGGGAAACACGAGCAGTACTTC
CDR3: CATSGGYPSGKHEQYF

J: TRBJ2-7
D: NA
size: few
V: TRBV5-6
DNA: TGTGCCAGCAGCTTGGACAGTCGCTACGAGCAGTACTTC
CDR3: CASSLDSRYEQYF

J: TRBJ1-1
D: NA
size: NA
V: TRBV27
DNA: TGTGCCAGCAGCCGGCAGGTGAACACTGAAGCTTTCTTT
CDR3: CASSRQVNTEAFF

J: TRBJ1-2
D: NA
size: NA
V: TRBV6-5
DNA: TGTGCCAGCAGTTACTCGCGGGCCCGAAACTACGGCTACACCTTC
CDR3: CASSYSRARNYGYTF

J: TRBJ2-7
D: NA
size: NA
V: TRBV11-1
DNA: TGTGCCAGCAGCGGGAAAACAGGGATCTACGAGCAGTACTTC
CDR3: CASSGKTGIYEQYF

J: TRBJ1-5
D: NA
size: few
V: TRBV7-9
DNA: TGTGCCAGCAGCCAAGTGCCAGGGTTGAATCAGCCCCAGCATTTT
CDR3: CASSQVPGLNQPQHF

J: TRBJ2-1
D: TRBD1
size: NA
V: TRBV30
DNA: TGTGCCTGGAGCCCGGACAGGGGACATGAGCAGTTCTTC
CDR3: CAWSPDRGHEQFF

J: TRBJ1-5
D: NA
size: NA
V: TRBV2
DNA: TGTGCCAGCAGTGAACAGGGAAGACGACAGCCCCAGCATTTT
CDR3: CASSEQGRRQPQHF

J: TRBJ2-5
D: TRBD2
size: NA
V: TRBV25-1
DNA: TGTGCCAGCAGTGAAGAAGCGGGGGTAGCAAAGACCCAGTACTTC
CDR3: CASSEEAGVAKTQYF

J: TRBJ1-2
D: TRBD1
size: NA
V: TRBV7-9
DNA: TGTGCCAGCAGCCCCGGGACAGGGGAGAGAGGCTACACCTTC
CDR3: CASSPGTGERGYTF

J: TRBJ2-3
D: TRBD2
size: NA
V: TRBV4-2
DNA: TGTGCCAGCAGCCAGCGATTAGCGGGAGGCACAGATACGCAGTATTTT
CDR3: CASSQRLAGGTDTQYF

J: TRBJ2-2
D: NA
size: NA
V: TRBV6-5
DNA: TGTGCCAGCAGTTACGCGACAAAGAACACCGGGGAGCTGTTTTTT
CDR3: CASSYATKNTGELFF

J: TRBJ1-1
D: NA
size: NA
V: TRBV4-3
DNA: TGCGCCAGCAGCCAAGAGGGGGGAGGGACTGAAGCTTTCTTT
CDR3: CASSQEGGGTEAFF

J: TRBJ1-1
D: NA
size: NA
V: TRBV27
DNA: TGTGCCAGCAGTGTCGGGGGGAACACTGAAGCTTTCTTT
CDR3: CASSVGGNTEAFF

J: TRBJ2-7
D: TRBD1
size: NA
V: TRBV6-1
DNA: TGTGCCAGCAGTGAATACAGCGGACAGGGGTATGAGCAGTACTTC
CDR3: CASSEYSGQGYEQYF

J: TRBJ1-3
D: NA
size: NA
V: TRBV7-6
DNA: TGTGCCAGCAGCATGCAAACAGGGAGTGGAAACACCATATATTTT
CDR3: CASSMQTGSGNTIYF

J: TRBJ2-3
D: NA
size: NA
V: TRBV4-3
DNA: TGCGCCAGCAGCACACAATTAAGCACAGATACGCAGTATTTT
CDR3: CASSTQLSTDTQYF

J: TRBJ2-5
D: TRBD2
size: NA
V: TRBV27
DNA: TGTGCCAGCAGTTCCATTAGCGGGAGAAGGGAGACCCAGTACTTC
CDR3: CASSSISGRRETQYF

J: TRBJ2-7
D: NA
size: NA
V: TRBV7-9
DNA: TGTGCCAGCAGCGTCGGACTTCCTCCGAACTACGAGCAGTACTTC
CDR3: CASSVGLPPNYEQYF

J: TRBJ2-7
D: NA
size: NA
V: TRBV4-1
DNA: TGCGCCAGCAGCCTGGCGGGGCAGTACGAGCAGTACTTC
CDR3: CASSLAGQYEQYF

J: TRBJ2-1
D: TRBD2
size: NA
V: TRBV27
DNA: TGTGCCAGCAGTTGGGCGGGGGGGCCGGGGAATGAGCAGTTCTTC
CDR3: CASSWAGGPGNEQFF

J: TRBJ1-1
D: TRBD1
size: NA
V: TRBV5-1
DNA: TGCGCCAGCAGCGTTACAGGGGGCTGGAACACTGAAGCTTTCTTT
CDR3: CASSVTGGWNTEAFF

J: TRBJ2-2
D: NA
size: NA
V: TRBV28
DNA: TGTGCCAGCAGTTTAGACAACAGGGACACCGGGGAGCTGTTTTTT
CDR3: CASSLDNRDTGELFF

J: TRBJ2-5
D: NA
size: NA
V: TRBV5-4
DNA: TGTGCCAGCAGCTTCGGAGGAGGGTCGGCTGAGACCCAGTACTTC
CDR3: CASSFGGGSAETQYF

J: TRBJ1-1
D: TRBD1
size: NA
V: TRBV7-3
DNA: TGTGCCAGCAGACCGACAGGGTCGGATAGGAACACTGAAGCTTTCTTT
CDR3: CASRPTGSDRNTEAFF